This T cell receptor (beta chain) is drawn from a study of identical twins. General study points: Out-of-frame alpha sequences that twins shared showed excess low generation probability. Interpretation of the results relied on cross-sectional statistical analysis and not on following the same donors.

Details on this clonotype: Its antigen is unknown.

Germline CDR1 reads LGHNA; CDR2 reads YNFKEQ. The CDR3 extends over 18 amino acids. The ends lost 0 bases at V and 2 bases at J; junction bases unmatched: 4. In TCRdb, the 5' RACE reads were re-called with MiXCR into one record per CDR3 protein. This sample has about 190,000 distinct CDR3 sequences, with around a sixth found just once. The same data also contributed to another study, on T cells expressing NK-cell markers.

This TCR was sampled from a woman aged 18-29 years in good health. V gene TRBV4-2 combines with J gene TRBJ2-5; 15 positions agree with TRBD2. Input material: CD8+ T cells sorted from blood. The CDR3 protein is CASSQDMGLAGGQETQYF. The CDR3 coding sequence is TGTGCCAGCAGCCAAGATATGGGACTAGCGGGGGGACAAGAGACCCAGTACTTC.